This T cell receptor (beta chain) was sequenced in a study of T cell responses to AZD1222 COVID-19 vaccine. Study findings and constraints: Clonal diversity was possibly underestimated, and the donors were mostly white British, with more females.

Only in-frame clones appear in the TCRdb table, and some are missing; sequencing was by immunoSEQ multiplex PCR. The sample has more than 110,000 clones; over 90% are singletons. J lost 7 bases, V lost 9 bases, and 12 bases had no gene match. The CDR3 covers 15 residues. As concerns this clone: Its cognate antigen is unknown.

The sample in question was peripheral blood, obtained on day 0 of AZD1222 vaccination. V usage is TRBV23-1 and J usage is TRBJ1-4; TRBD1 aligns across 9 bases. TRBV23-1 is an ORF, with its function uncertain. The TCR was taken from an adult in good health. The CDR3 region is CASDTRGQGGEKLFF. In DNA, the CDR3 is TGCGCCAGTGACACACGGGGACAGGGTGGTGAAAAACTGTTTTTT.